This record concerns one TCR beta chain sequence. The antigen remains unidentified. Method: immunoSEQ multiplex PCR; TCRdb's copy keeps in-frame clones and lacks some. The sample includes roughly 99,000 clones, approximately 90% of them seen just once. This specimen comes from a study of T cell responses to AZD1222 COVID-19 vaccine. The CDR3 extends over 15 amino acids. From germline, CDR1 is SGHAT and CDR2 FQNNGV. With V trimmed by 1 base and J by 6 bases, 3 bases remained unmatched. General study findings and limits: There were repertoire samples only from the period after the peak T cell response. Mostly white British, mostly female donors; authors suggested clonal diversity may be underestimated. With dominance at 160-218 and 743-854, vaccine-associated CD4 TCRs spanned spike.

The receptor comes from an adult who received the AZD1222 COVID-19 vaccine. This sequence joins TRBV11-2 and TRBJ1-4; TRBD1 agrees at 9 bases. The sequenced sample was peripheral blood, obtained 28 days after the second AZD1222 dose. The CDR3 here is CASSLGDRDYEKLFF. The CDR3 coding sequence is TGTGCCAGCAGCTTAGGGGACAGGGATTATGAAAAACTGTTTTTT.